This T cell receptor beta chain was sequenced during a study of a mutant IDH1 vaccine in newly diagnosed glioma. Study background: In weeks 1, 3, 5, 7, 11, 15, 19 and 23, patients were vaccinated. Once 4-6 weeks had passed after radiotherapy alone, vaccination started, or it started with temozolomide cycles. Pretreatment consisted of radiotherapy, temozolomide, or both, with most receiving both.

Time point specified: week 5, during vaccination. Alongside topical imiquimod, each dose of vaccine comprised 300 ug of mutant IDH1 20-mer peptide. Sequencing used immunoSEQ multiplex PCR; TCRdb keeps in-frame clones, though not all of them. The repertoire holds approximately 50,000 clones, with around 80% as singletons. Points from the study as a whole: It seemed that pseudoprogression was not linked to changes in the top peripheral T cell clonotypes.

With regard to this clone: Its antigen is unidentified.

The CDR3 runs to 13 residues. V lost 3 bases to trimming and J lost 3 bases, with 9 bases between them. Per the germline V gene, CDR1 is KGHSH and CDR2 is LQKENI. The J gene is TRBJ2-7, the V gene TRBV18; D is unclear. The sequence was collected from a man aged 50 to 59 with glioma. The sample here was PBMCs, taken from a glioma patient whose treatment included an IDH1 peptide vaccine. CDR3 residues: CASSPNGFYEQYF. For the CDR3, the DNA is TGTGCCAGCTCACCGAACGGATTCTACGAGCAGTACTTC. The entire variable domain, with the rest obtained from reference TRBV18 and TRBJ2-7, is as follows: NAGVMQNPRHLVRRRGQEARLRCSPMKGHSHVYWYRQLPEEGLKFMVYLQKENIIDESGMPKERFSAEFPKEGPSILRIQQVVRGDSAAYFCASSPNGFYEQYFGPGTRLTVT.